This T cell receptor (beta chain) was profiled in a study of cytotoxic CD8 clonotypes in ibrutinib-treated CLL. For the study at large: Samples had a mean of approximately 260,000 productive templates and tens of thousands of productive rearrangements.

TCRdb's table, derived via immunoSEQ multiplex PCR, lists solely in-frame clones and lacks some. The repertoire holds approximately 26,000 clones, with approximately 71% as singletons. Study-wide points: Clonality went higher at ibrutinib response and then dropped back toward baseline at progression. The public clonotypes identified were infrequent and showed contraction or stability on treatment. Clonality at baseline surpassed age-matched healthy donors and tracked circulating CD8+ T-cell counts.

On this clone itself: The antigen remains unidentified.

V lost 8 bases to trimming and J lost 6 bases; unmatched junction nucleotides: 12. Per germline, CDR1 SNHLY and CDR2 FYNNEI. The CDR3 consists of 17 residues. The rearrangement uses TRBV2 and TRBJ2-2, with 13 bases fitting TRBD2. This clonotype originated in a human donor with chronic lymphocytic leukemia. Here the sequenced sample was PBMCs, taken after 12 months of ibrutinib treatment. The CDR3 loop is CASLGTSGDVVSGELFF. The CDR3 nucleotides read TGTGCCAGCCTCGGGACTAGCGGGGATGTGGTTTCCGGGGAGCTGTTTTTT.